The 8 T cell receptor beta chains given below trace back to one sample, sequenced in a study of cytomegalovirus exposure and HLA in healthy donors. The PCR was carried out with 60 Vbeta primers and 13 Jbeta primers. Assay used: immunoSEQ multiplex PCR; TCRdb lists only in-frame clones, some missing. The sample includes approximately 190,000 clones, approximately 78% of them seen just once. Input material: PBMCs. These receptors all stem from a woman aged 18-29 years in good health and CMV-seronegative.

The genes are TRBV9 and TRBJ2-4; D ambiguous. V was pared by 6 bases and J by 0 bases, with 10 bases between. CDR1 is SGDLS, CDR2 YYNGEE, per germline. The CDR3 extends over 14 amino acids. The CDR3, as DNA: TGTGCCAGCAACGCGGAGCTAGCCAAAAACATTCAGTACTTC. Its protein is CASNAELAKNIQYF.

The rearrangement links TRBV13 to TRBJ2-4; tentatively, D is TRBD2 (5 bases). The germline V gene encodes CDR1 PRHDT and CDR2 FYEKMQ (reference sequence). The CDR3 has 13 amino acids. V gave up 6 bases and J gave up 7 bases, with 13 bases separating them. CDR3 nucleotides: TGTGCCAGCAGTCGTGCTTGGGAGAACATTCAGTACTTC. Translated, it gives CASSRAWENIQYF.

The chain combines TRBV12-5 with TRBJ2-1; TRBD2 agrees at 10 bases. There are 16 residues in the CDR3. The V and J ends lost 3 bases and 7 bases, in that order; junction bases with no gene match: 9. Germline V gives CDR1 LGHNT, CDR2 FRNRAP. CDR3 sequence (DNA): TGTGCTAGTGGTTTCCAAGCGGGAGGGCCAGAAAATGAGCAGTTCTTC. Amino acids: CASGFQAGGPENEQFF.

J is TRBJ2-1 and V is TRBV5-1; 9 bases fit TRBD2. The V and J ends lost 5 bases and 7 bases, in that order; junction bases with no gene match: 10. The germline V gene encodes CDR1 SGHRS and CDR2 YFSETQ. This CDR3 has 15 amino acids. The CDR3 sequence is CASRVGGGASNEQFF. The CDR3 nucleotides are TGCGCCAGCAGAGTTGGCGGGGGGGCCTCTAATGAGCAGTTCTTC.

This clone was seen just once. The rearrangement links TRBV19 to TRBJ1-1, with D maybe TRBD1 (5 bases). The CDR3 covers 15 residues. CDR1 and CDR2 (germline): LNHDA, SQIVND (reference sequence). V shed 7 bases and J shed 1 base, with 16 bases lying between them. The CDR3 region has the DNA TGTGCCAGTAACAACCAGGGTCTTCGGAACACTGAAGCTTTCTTT. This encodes CASNNQGLRNTEAFF.

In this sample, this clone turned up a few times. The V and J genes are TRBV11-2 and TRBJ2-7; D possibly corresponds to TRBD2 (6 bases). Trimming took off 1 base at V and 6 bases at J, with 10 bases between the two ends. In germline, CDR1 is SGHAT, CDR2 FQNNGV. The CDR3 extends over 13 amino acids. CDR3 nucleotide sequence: TGTGCCAGCAGCTTAGGGGGGGTCTTCGAGCAGTACTTC. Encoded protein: CASSLGGVFEQYF.

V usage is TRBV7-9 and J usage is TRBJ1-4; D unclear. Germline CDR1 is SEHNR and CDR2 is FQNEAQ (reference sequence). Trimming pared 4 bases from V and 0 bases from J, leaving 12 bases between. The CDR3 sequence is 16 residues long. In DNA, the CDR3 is TGTGCCAGCAGCTCACACCGGGATCCAACTAATGAAAAACTGTTTTTT. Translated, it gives CASSSHRDPTNEKLFF.

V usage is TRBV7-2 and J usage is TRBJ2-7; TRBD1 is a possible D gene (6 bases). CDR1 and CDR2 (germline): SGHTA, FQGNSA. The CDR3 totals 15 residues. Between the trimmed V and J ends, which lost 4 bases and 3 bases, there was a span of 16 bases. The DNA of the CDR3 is TGTGCCAGCAGCTCCGGCGCAGGGGATCGCTACGAGCAGTACTTC. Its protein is CASSSGAGDRYEQYF.